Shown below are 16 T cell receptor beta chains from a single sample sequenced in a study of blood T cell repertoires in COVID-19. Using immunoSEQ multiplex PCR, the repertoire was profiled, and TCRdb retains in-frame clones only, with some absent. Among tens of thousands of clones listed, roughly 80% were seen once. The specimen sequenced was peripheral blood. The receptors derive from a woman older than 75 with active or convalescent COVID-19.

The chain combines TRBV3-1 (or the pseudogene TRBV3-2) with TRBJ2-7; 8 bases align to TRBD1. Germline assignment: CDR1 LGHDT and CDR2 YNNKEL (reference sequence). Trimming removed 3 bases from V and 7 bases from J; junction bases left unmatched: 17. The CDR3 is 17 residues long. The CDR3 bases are TGTGCCAGCAGCCATCGATTCCAGGGGGCCCAAGTACGAGAGCAGTACTTC. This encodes CASSHRFQGAQVREQYF.

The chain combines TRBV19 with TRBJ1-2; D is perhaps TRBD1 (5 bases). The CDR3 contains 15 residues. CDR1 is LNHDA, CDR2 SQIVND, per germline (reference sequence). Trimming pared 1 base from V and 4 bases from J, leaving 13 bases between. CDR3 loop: CASSIAPGRGYGYTF. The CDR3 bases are TGTGCCAGTAGTATAGCCCCAGGGAGGGGCTATGGCTACACCTTC.

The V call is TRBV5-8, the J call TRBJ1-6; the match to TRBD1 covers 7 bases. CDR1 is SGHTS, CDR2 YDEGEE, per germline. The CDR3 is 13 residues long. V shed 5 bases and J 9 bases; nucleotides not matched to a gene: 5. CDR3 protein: CASRFDRVSPLHF. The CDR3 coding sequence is TGTGCCAGCAGATTTGACAGGGTTTCACCCCTCCACTTT.

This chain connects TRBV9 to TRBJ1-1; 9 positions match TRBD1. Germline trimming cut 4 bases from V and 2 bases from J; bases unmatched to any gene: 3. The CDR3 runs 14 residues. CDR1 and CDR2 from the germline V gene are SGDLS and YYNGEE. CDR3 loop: CASSLGQGNTEAFF. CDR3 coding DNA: TGTGCCAGCAGCTTGGGACAGGGCAACACTGAAGCTTTCTTT. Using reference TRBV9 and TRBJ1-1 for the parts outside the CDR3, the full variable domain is DSGVTQTPKHLITATGQRVTLRCSPRSGDLSVYWYQQSLDQGLQFLIQYYNGEERAKGNILERFSAQQFPDLHSELNLSSLELGDSALYFCASSLGQGNTEAFFGQGTRLTVV.

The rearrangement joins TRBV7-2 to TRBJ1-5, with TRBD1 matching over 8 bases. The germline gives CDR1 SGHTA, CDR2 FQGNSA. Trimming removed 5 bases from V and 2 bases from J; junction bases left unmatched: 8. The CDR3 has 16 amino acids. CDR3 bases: TGTGCCAGCAGCGCTGGACAGGGTGGGGGCAATCAGCCCCAGCATTTT. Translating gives CASSAGQGGGNQPQHF.

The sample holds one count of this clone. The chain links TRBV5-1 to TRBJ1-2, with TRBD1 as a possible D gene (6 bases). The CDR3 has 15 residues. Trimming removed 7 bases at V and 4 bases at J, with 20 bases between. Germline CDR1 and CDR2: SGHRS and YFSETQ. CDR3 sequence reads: CASQDPYRDGYGYTF. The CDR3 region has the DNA TGCGCCAGCCAGGATCCCTACAGGGACGGCTATGGCTACACCTTC.

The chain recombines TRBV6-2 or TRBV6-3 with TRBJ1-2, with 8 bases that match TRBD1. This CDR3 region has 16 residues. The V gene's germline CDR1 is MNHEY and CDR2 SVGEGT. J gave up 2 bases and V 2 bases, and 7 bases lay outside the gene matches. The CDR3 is CASSYGRGQANYGYTF. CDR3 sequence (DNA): TGTGCCAGCAGTTACGGCAGGGGACAGGCAAACTATGGCTACACCTTC.

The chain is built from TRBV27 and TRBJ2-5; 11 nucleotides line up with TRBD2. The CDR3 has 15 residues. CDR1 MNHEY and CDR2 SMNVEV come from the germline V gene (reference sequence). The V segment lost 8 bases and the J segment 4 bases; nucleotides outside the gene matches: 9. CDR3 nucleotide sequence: TGTGCCAGCGGGTTAGCGGGAGGGCCATTAGAGACCCAGTACTTC. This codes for CASGLAGGPLETQYF.

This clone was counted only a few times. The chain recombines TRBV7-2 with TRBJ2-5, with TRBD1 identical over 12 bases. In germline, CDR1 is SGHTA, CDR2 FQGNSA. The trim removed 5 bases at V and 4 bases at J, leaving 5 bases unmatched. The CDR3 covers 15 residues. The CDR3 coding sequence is TGTGCCAGCAGCCCCCCGGGACAGGGGGCAGAGACCCAGTACTTC. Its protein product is CASSPPGQGAETQYF.

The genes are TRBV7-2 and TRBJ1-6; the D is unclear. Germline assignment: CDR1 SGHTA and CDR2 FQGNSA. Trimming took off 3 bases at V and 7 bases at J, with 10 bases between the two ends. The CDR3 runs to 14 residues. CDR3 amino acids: CASSFVRSNSPLHF. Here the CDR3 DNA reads TGTGCCAGCAGCTTTGTGAGATCGAATTCACCCCTCCACTTT.

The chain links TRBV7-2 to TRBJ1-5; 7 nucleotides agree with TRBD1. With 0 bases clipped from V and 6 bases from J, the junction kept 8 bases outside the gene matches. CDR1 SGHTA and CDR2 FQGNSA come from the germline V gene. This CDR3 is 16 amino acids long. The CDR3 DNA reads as TGTGCCAGCAGCTTAGCCCCGACAGGGATAGTTCAGCCCCAGCATTTT. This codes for CASSLAPTGIVQPQHF.

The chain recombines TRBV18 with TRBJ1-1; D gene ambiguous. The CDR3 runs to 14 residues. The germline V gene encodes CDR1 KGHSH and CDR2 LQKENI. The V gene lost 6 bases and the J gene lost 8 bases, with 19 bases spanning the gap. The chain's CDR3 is CASSPAGERAEAFF. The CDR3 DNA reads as TGTGCCAGCTCCCCGGCTGGGGAGAGAGCAGAAGCTTTCTTT.

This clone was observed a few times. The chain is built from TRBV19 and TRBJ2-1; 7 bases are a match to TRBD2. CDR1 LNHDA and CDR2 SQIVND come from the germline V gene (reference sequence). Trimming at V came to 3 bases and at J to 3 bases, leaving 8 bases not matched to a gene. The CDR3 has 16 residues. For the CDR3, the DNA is TGTGCCAGTAGTATGGGCGGGAGATCGTACTACAATGAGCAGTTCTTC. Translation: CASSMGGRSYYNEQFF.

In nucleotides, the CDR3 is TGTGCCAGCAGCTCCCAGTCCGGACTGTCTGGAAACACCATATATTTT. It yields the protein CASSSQSGLSGNTIYF. This rearrangement joins TRBV7-3 to TRBJ1-3; D remains unclear. Trimming cost V 4 bases and J 1 base, with 14 bases left between them. Germline CDR1 SGHTA, CDR2 FQGTGA. The CDR3 totals 16 residues.

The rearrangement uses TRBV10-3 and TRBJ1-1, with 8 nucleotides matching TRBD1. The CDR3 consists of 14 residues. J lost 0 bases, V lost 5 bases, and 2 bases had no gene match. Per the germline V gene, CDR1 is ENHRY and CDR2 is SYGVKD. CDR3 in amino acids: CAISQGAMNTEAFF. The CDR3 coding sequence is TGTGCCATCAGTCAGGGGGCGATGAACACTGAAGCTTTCTTT.

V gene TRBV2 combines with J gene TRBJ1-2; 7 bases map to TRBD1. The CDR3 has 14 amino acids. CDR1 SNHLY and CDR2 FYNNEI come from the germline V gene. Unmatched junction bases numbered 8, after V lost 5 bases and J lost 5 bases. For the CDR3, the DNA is TGTGCCAGCAGTTACACCGGGACAGAATATGGCTACACCTTC. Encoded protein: CASSYTGTEYGYTF.